A selection of T cell receptor beta chains follows, all from one sample in a study of shared clonotypes between healthy human individuals. Sequencing was performed with immunoSEQ multiplex PCR; in TCRdb, only in-frame clones are kept and a portion is missing. Found here are about 1 million clones, around 76% of them singletons; the top ten hold approximately 1.5%. The sample consisted of memory CD4+ T cells sorted from blood. These receptors came from a man between 18 and 35 years old in good health. Both conserved end residues are part of each CDR3. The D gene is left open where the match is weak. Size is omitted from some rows. Given values are once, few, many or a class for expanded clones.

D	size	V	J	CDR3	DNA
TRBD1	-	TRBV11-2	TRBJ1-1	CASSLLGGQGNTEAFF	TGTGCCAGCAGCTTATTGGGGGGACAGGGGAACACTGAAGCTTTCTTT
-	-	TRBV15	TRBJ2-1	CATSKGGAGYNEQFF	TGTGCCACCAGCAAAGGCGGGGCGGGTTACAATGAGCAGTTCTTC
-	once	TRBV28	TRBJ1-3	CASGKGGKDGNTIYF	TGTGCCAGCGGTAAGGGCGGAAAAGATGGAAACACCATATATTTT
-	many	TRBV4-1	TRBJ2-2	CASSQLGAGRNTGELFF	TGCGCCAGCAGCCAACTTGGGGCGGGAAGGAACACCGGGGAGCTGTTTTTT
-	-	TRBV6-1	TRBJ2-7	CASGDPLSSYEQYF	TGTGCCAGCGGGGACCCCCTGAGCTCCTACGAGCAGTACTTC
-	-	TRBV7-2	TRBJ2-5	CASSPKRETQYF	TGTGCCAGCAGCCCAAAACGAGAGACCCAGTACTTC
-	-	TRBV6-1	TRBJ2-5	CASKRGSKETQYF	TGTGCCTCAAAGAGGGGTTCCAAAGAGACCCAGTACTTC
-	-	TRBV28	TRBJ2-5	CASTTQNSYQETQYF	TGTGCCAGCACGACACAAAACTCGTACCAAGAGACCCAGTACTTC
-	few	TRBV7-3	TRBJ2-1	CASSSNRGREQFF	TGTGCCAGCAGCTCAAACCGGGGGAGGGAGCAGTTCTTC
TRBD1	-	TRBV10-3	TRBJ1-1	CAISSTGRDTEAFF	TGTGCCATCAGCTCGACAGGGAGGGACACTGAAGCTTTCTTT
TRBD2	-	TRBV7-2	TRBJ2-1	CASSLTAGLAGVEQFF	TGTGCCAGCAGCTTAACTGCGGGACTAGCGGGAGTTGAGCAGTTCTTC
-	-	TRBV6-6	TRBJ1-5	CASSQQGNQPQHF	TGTGCCAGCAGTCAACAGGGTAATCAGCCCCAGCATTTT
-	-	TRBV10-2	TRBJ1-5	CASSERGGGWSNQPQHF	TGCGCCAGCAGTGAGAGGGGAGGGGGATGGAGCAATCAGCCCCAGCATTTT
-	-	TRBV5-1	TRBJ2-5	CASSSDNQETQYF	TGCGCCAGCAGCTCCGACAACCAAGAGACCCAGTACTTC
-	many	TRBV2	TRBJ1-2	CASSEEVEGNGYTF	TGTGCCAGCAGTGAAGAAGTCGAGGGGAATGGCTACACCTTC
TRBD2	-	TRBV7-8	TRBJ2-2	CASSLELAGAGGELFF	TGTGCCAGCAGCTTAGAATTAGCGGGGGCGGGCGGGGAGCTGTTTTTT
TRBD1	-	TRBV7-2	TRBJ2-3	CASSPRDRVTDTQYF	TGTGCCAGCAGCCCCCGGGACAGGGTCACAGATACGCAGTATTTT
TRBD1	-	TRBV2	TRBJ1-4	CASRARTGGKEKLFF	TGTGCCAGCAGAGCAAGGACAGGGGGGAAGGAAAAACTGTTTTTT
TRBD1	-	TRBV14	TRBJ1-2	CASSRPGQGNYGYTF	TGTGCCAGCAGCCGCCCGGGACAGGGGAACTATGGCTACACCTTC
TRBD2	-	TRBV5-1	TRBJ2-3	CASSGIAGSSTDTQYF	TGCGCCAGCAGCGGAATAGCGGGGTCTAGCACAGATACGCAGTATTTT
-	-	TRBV25-1	TRBJ1-5	CASSPEGTHNQPQHF	TGTGCCAGCAGCCCTGAGGGGACGCACAATCAGCCCCAGCATTTT
TRBD1	many	TRBV5-4	TRBJ1-1	CASKRDRGNTEAFF	TGTGCCAGCAAACGGGACAGGGGAAACACTGAAGCTTTCTTT
-	few	TRBV6-5	TRBJ1-2	CASSKGSGYTF	TGTGCCAGCAGCAAAGGGAGTGGCTACACCTTC
-	-	TRBV5-6	TRBJ1-2	CASSPRQAGGVYGYTF	TGTGCCAGCAGCCCTCGGCAGGCTGGGGGGGTCTATGGCTACACCTTC
-	many	TRBV5-1	TRBJ2-7	CASSFSGGSYEQYF	TGCGCCAGCAGCTTTAGCGGAGGCTCCTACGAGCAGTACTTC
-	-	TRBV27	TRBJ1-2	CASSLGGNYGYTF	TGTGCCAGCAGTTTGGGGGGAAACTATGGCTACACCTTC
TRBD2	many	TRBV7-9	TRBJ2-5	CASSRMGLAGVRGETQYF	TGTGCCAGCAGCCGTATGGGGCTAGCGGGGGTTCGAGGAGAGACCCAGTACTTC
-	-	TRBV19	TRBJ2-3	CASRVGVTDTQYF	TGTGCCAGTAGAGTCGGCGTCACGGATACGCAGTATTTT
TRBD2	-	TRBV7-2	TRBJ2-5	CASSFTTSGVMETQYF	TGTGCCAGCAGCTTCACCACTAGCGGGGTTATGGAGACCCAGTACTTC